The source of this TCR beta chain is a study of Tregs in tolerant kidney transplant recipients. Study-wide results and limits: Tregs expanded with activated donor B cells seemed most donor-specific. For some patients, primers changed over time, blocking nucleotide-level comparison. In tolerant patients, donor-specific Tregs outgrew total Tregs, suggesting antigen-driven expansion.

Assay used: immunoSEQ multiplex PCR; TCRdb lists only in-frame clones, some missing. This table has approximately 93,000 clones, approximately 93% appearing once. Thawed PBMCs were FACS-sorted into unstimulated CD4+CD25+CD127- regulatory T cells, CD4+CD25- non-regulatory cells, CD4 and CD8 cells. A note on this clone: Its target is not known.

CDR3 length: 17 amino acids. Unmatched junction bases numbered 13, after V lost 6 bases and J lost 10 bases. Germline CDR1 and CDR2: KGHSH and LQKENI. The source of this sequence is a human donor who received a combined kidney and bone marrow transplant. The rearrangement links TRBV18 to TRBJ1-6; 12 bases fit TRBD1. The specimen was CD4+ T cells from blood, collected before the transplant. DNA for the CDR3: TGTGCCAGCTCCCAGGCGGGGACAGGGGGCTTTGGGTCACCCCTCCACTTT. Translation gives CASSQAGTGGFGSPLHF.